This is a list of T cell receptor beta chains from one sample in a study of OX40 agonist ivuxolimab in advanced cancers. The repertoire was sequenced with immunoSEQ multiplex PCR; TCRdb's copy has only in-frame clones and lacks some. The repertoire holds 45,000 to 65,000 clones, with roughly nine tenths as singletons. The sequences come from CD4+ or CD8+ T cells sorted from blood, collected in a trial of the OX40 agonist ivuxolimab. Source of these receptors: an adult with an advanced solid tumor such as melanoma, head and neck, liver or kidney cancer. Both conserved end residues are part of each CDR3. The D gene is left open where the match is weak. Size is omitted from some rows. Given values are once, few, many or a class for expanded clones.

d_call,v_call,j_call,clone_size,cdr3_nt,cdr3_aa
-,TRBV5-1,TRBJ1-2,few,TGCGCCAGCAGCTTGGTGGAACCAGGGTTCGGCTATGGCTACACCTTC,CASSLVEPGFGYGYTF
TRBD1,TRBV18,TRBJ1-1,-,TGTGCCAGCTCACCGCCCCGCGGACAGGGATCGGCGAGGAGAGCTTTCTTT,CASSPPRGQGSARRAFF
-,TRBV19,TRBJ1-2,-,TGTGCCAGTAGTATTGACTACTACTATGGCTACACCTTC,CASSIDYYYGYTF
TRBD1,TRBV9,TRBJ2-7,-,TGTGCCAGCAGCGTGGGACAGGGGGCCTACGAGCAGTACTTC,CASSVGQGAYEQYF
-,TRBV7-9,TRBJ1-5,few,TGTGCATACGGGGACTCGATGGAAGGGCAGCCCCAGCATTTT,CAYGDSMEGQPQHF
-,TRBV2,TRBJ2-7,-,TGTGCCAGCAGTGAAGGGACGAGATACGAGCAGTACTTC,CASSEGTRYEQYF
-,TRBV9,TRBJ2-7,-,TGTGCCAGCAGCGTAGGCCCAGAGGCCTACGAGCAGTACTTC,CASSVGPEAYEQYF
-,TRBV30,TRBJ1-1,-,TGTGCCTGGAAAACCCCGAACACTGAAGCTTTCTTT,CAWKTPNTEAFF
-,TRBV6-1,TRBJ1-4,-,TGTGCCAGCAGTCGGACCGAGTATAATGAAAAACTGTTTTTT,CASSRTEYNEKLFF
-,TRBV11-2,TRBJ1-5,-,TGTGCCAGCAGCTTAGAGGCGGCTCAGCCCCAGCATTTT,CASSLEAAQPQHF
TRBD2,TRBV6-1,TRBJ2-5,-,TGTGCCAGCAGTGATATCGGGGGGTACCAAGAGACCCAGTACTTC,CASSDIGGYQETQYF
TRBD2,TRBV5-1,TRBJ2-3,-,TGCGCCAGCAGCCCGCCCCGACTAGCGGGGGCCCTCACAGATACGCAGTATTTT,CASSPPRLAGALTDTQYF
-,TRBV19,TRBJ2-5,-,TGTGCCAGTAGTACCAACCAAGAGACCCAGTACTTC,CASSTNQETQYF
-,TRBV6-4,TRBJ1-1,-,TGTGCCAGCAGTGAGGCAGATCTGGAGGAAGTCACTGAAGCTTTCTTT,CASSEADLEEVTEAFF
-,TRBV25-1,TRBJ1-6,-,TGTGCCAGCAGTGAATTCGGAGGTTCTTCACCCCTCCACTTT,CASSEFGGSSPLHF
-,TRBV5-1,TRBJ1-2,-,TGCGCCAGCAGCTTGGCCGGTCGGGGCGCCGACTACACCTTC,CASSLAGRGADYTF
-,TRBV11-2,TRBJ1-6,-,TGTGCCAGCAGCTTAGACAGCGCGGGGGCCAGGTCACCCCTCCACTTT,CASSLDSAGARSPLHF
TRBD1,TRBV27,TRBJ2-7,-,TGTGCCAGCAGGAAGACAGGGACCTACGAGCAGTACTTC,CASRKTGTYEQYF
TRBD2,TRBV6-5,TRBJ2-1,-,TGTGCCAGCAGTTGGGCGGGAGACCCCTACAATGAGCAGTTCTTC,CASSWAGDPYNEQFF
TRBD1,TRBV28,TRBJ1-5,-,TGTGCCAGCAGACCCGGGACAGGCTTCAATCAGCCCCAGCATTTT,CASRPGTGFNQPQHF
-,TRBV28,TRBJ2-7,once,TGTGCCAGCGGGAGCCCGGGACCGATTAGGGAGCAGTACTTC,CASGSPGPIREQYF
-,TRBV6-1,TRBJ1-5,-,TGTGCCAGCAGTTTAGGACCGGGGGATCAGCCCCAGCATTTT,CASSLGPGDQPQHF
TRBD1,TRBV5-1,TRBJ2-7,-,TGCGCCAGCAGTCGAGACAGGGACTCCTACGAGCAGTACTTC,CASSRDRDSYEQYF
TRBD1,TRBV18,TRBJ1-2,-,TGTGCCAGCTCACCAGAGGGGGCGGTGTCCTATGGCTACACCTTC,CASSPEGAVSYGYTF
-,TRBV29-1,TRBJ1-2,-,TGCAGCGTTGATCCGGGCAGCGATGGCTACACCTTC,CSVDPGSDGYTF
-,TRBV10-3,TRBJ2-1,-,TGTGCCATCAGTAAGACTAGTGGGGTCAATGAGCAGTTCTTC,CAISKTSGVNEQFF
-,TRBV5-4,TRBJ1-2,once,TGTGCCAGCAGCTTGTGGGCAGGGGATGGCTACACCTTC,CASSLWAGDGYTF
-,TRBV25-1,TRBJ1-1,-,TGTGCCAGCAGTCTGAGGTCGGGTAACACTGAAGCTTTCTTT,CASSLRSGNTEAFF
TRBD1,TRBV6-6,TRBJ2-1,-,TGTGCCAGCAGGAACAGGGGGCTAGAGCAGTTCTTC,CASRNRGLEQFF
TRBD2,TRBV29-1,TRBJ2-1,-,TGCAGCGGACAAAGCGGGGAAGGGCAGTTCTTC,CSGQSGEGQFF
-,TRBV5-1,TRBJ2-7,once,TGCGCCAGCAGCTTCGAGGGTACCTACGAGCAGTACTTC,CASSFEGTYEQYF
-,TRBV7-2,TRBJ2-3,-,TGTGCCAGCAGCTTACGCCAGGGATGGAGCACAGATACGCAGTATTTT,CASSLRQGWSTDTQYF
-,TRBV2,TRBJ2-7,-,TGTGCCAGCAGCGCAACTAGTTACGAGCAGTACTTC,CASSATSYEQYF
TRBD1,TRBV29-1,TRBJ1-1,-,TGCAGCGCCGATCGGACAGGGGTGCGGGCTGAAGCTTTCTTT,CSADRTGVRAEAFF
-,TRBV5-1,TRBJ1-1,-,TGCGCCAGCAGCCTGGCGGGGGCCCTGGGCACTGAAGCTTTCTTT,CASSLAGALGTEAFF
-,TRBV5-1,TRBJ2-3,-,TGCGCCAGCAGCGGTGGGGCGACGGGGGATACGCAGTATTTT,CASSGGATGDTQYF
-,TRBV6-6,TRBJ1-3,-,TGTGCCAGCAGCATACGCACTGGAAACACCATATATTTT,CASSIRTGNTIYF
-,TRBV5-1,TRBJ1-3,-,TGCGCCAGCAGCCCCATTTTAGGCAGACTCTCTGGAAACACCATATATTTT,CASSPILGRLSGNTIYF
TRBD1,TRBV28,TRBJ1-2,-,TGTGCCAGCAGTTTATCGTGGGACAGAGCTAACTATGGCTACACCTTC,CASSLSWDRANYGYTF
-,TRBV20-1,TRBJ1-2,-,TGCAGTGCCTCACTGGATTTTAGCTACACCTTC,CSASLDFSYTF
-,TRBV4-1,TRBJ2-1,-,TGCGCCAGCAGCCACCCCCGGAGATCTTTTGAGCAGTTCTTC,CASSHPRRSFEQFF
-,TRBV18,TRBJ2-7,-,TGTGCCAGCTCACGTAAATCATGGGGGGCGCAAGACGAGCAGTACTTC,CASSRKSWGAQDEQYF